This TCR beta chain originates from a study of OX40 agonist ivuxolimab in advanced cancers. Background on the study: Patients were treated with intravenous ivuxolimab, dosed at 0.01 to 10 mg/kg and infused every 2 weeks. Study-wide results and limits: Some of the nonresponding patients also showed low levels of normalized T-cell clonal expansion. Expanded clones were, on average, more numerous in CD8+ T cells than in CD4+. Doses of 0.1 to 3.0 mg/kg were accompanied by clonal expansion of CD4+ and CD8+ blood T cells by week 6.

Here immunoSEQ multiplex PCR was the method, and the copy in TCRdb shows in-frame clones only, minus some. The sample gives just over 90,000 clones, under 95% of which show up once; over 2.5% is in the top ten. In the case of this clone: Its target is not known.

The CDR3 spans 16 residues. With 0 bases clipped from V and 2 bases from J, the junction kept 6 bases outside the gene matches. Germline CDR1 and CDR2: SGHAT and FQNNGV. The chain has TRBV11-2 and TRBJ1-1; TRBD1 matches at 7 bases. The source material was CD4+ or CD8+ T cells sorted from blood, sampled in a trial of the OX40 agonist ivuxolimab. The source is an adult with an advanced solid tumor such as melanoma, head and neck, liver or kidney cancer. As DNA, the CDR3 is TGTGCCAGCAGCTTAGATCTACGGACAGGCAACACTGAAGCTTTCTTT. It codes for CASSLDLRTGNTEAFF.